This T cell receptor (beta chain) was sequenced in a study of T cell repertoires in cytomegalovirus infection (dated by TCRdb to the late 2010s). Broadly, across the study: Peptide stimulations targeted recently identified HLA-C-restricted CMV epitopes, whose presentation resists viral immunomodulation, together with well-studied HLA-B-restricted epitopes. Because public TCR beta signatures pointed to carriage of CMV infection together with the matching HLA type, the HLA type of each donor mattered for the analysis. What the research found in general, with its limitations: Cumulative frequency of public TCR beta family members discriminated carriers of CMV infection plus the relevant HLA type in this cohort and an independent approximately 350-donor cohort. The ex vivo response was dominated by HLA-C-restricted CMV-specific TCR beta clonotypes, which also provided the single most frequent clonotype in two of eight donors.

Sequencer: Illumina HiSeq 1500. The raw public data were reprocessed by TCRdb itself: fastp quality trimming at Q25, MiXCR clonotype calling, in-frame beta chains only. Every distinct CDR3 protein forms one entry, paired with its most common genes and DNA. This sample comprises 86,000 or so distinct CDR3 sequences, 20% to 30% of them detected only once. 50% of the sample belongs to the ten largest clones. In its sample, this clonotype was seen a few times. What this receptor recognizes is not known. No much larger clone exists at a distance of one base, and base qualities are not known. Read against the paper, the sample's treatment or condition label means: in vitro stimulation with specific CMV peptide epitopes to enrich CMV-specific T cells. Cut back by 7 bases and 5 bases, the V and J ends lie 14 bases apart. CDR1 and CDR2, per the germline V gene (reference sequence), are SEHNR and FQNEAQ. Its CDR3 holds 14 amino acids, cysteine through phenylalanine. This entry keeps only the CDR3 DNA: 42 bases, framed from base 1.

This TCR was recovered from a human donor in good health (CMV status not recorded). Some clones in this sample may be carry-over from other donors' samples. Specimen: CD8+ T cells from cultured PBMCs, collected from culture after CMV antigen stimulation. The rearranged segments are TRBV7-9 and TRBJ1-4; D gene: possibly TRBD1, on 6 matching bases. The CDR3 in this case is CASTPIQGNEKLFF. The sequenced DNA: TGTGCCAGCACCCCCATACAGGGAAATGAAAAACTGTTTTTT.